This T cell receptor (beta chain) was retrieved from a study of cytotoxic CD8 clonotypes in ibrutinib-treated CLL. Study as a whole: Following a median approximately twelve months of treatment, with a range of 6 to 36, response samples were taken. The study's findings and limits: Researchers report that baseline clonality outpaced age-matched healthy donors and tracked circulating CD8+ T-cell counts. Clonality grew at ibrutinib response; at progression, it decreased back toward baseline. Sampling times (in sustained-remission versus progressing patients) were not the same.

The V end lost 2 bases, the J end lost 8 bases, and 12 bases lay between the germline ends. Germline V gene lookup returns CDR1 MNHNS and CDR2 SASEGT. The CDR3 totals 14 residues. On this clone itself: Its target is unknown.

The data were produced by immunoSEQ multiplex PCR, yet TCRdb's version contains in-frame clones alone and is incomplete. Of approximately 130,000 clones in the sample, 84% are singletons; the top ten hold about 3.3%. The sequence was obtained from a human donor with chronic lymphocytic leukemia. Material: PBMCs, obtained after 24 months of ibrutinib treatment. The chain links TRBV6-1 to TRBJ2-2; D remains ambiguous. CDR3 nucleotide sequence: TGTGCCAGCAGTGAATTAAGGGCGCCTGGGGAGCTGTTTTTT. It yields the protein CASSELRAPGELFF.